The 5 T cell receptor beta chains listed next were all sequenced from one sample in a study of CD8+CD57+ T cells in acquired aplastic anemia. Researchers used genomic DNA as the template to profile TCR beta VDJ and CDR3. TCRdb itself ran the reads through MiXCR, one entry per CDR3 protein. The profile shows about 130,000 distinct CDR3 sequences, 48% of them singletons. The sample comprised sorted CD4+, CD8+, or CD8+CD57+ T cells (not recorded which) from PBMCs. All receptors come from a human donor in good health, serving as a control.

V gene TRBV7-9 combines with J gene TRBJ1-6; a possible D gene is TRBD1 (5 bases). This CDR3 has 15 residues. Germline assignment: CDR1 SEHNR and CDR2 FQNEAQ (reference sequence). The V and J ends lost 4 bases and 14 bases respectively, with 21 bases between them. As DNA, the CDR3 is TGTGCCAGCAGCTCCCGACAGCGGGAGGGATTGTCCCTCCACTTT. Its translation is CASSSRQREGLSLHF. Based on the CDR3 plus reference TRBV7-9 and TRBJ1-6, the full variable domain is DTGVSQNPRHKITKRGQNVTFRCDPISEHNRLYWYRQTLGQGPEFLTYFQNEAQLEKSRLLSDRFSAERPKGSFSTLEIQRTEQGDSAMYLCASSSRQREGLSLHFGNGTRLTVT.

This clonotype was observed at least ten times. This chain uses TRBV5-1 with TRBJ2-7; 9 nucleotides line up with TRBD1. Germline loops: CDR1 SGHRS, CDR2 YFSETQ. After removal of 3 bases from V and 3 bases from J, the junction contained 4 bases not matched to a gene. The CDR3 sequence is 14 residues long. This CDR3 reads CASSYTGGSYEQYF. As DNA, the CDR3 is TGCGCCAGCAGCTACACAGGGGGCAGCTACGAGCAGTACTTC.

The chain recombines TRBV6-1 with TRBJ2-7; 11 bases map to TRBD2. Per the germline V gene, CDR1 is MNHNS and CDR2 is SASEGT. The CDR3 consists of 14 residues. J gave up 2 bases and V 6 bases, and 3 bases lay outside the gene matches. CDR3 nucleotide sequence: TGTGCCAGCAGACTAGCGGGGGCTCCCTACGAGCAGTACTTC. Amino acid sequence: CASRLAGAPYEQYF.

Within the sample, this clonotype is medium-sized. The rearrangement uses TRBV15 and TRBJ2-5; TRBD1 or TRBD2 may be the D gene (5 bases each). The CDR3 is 15 amino acids. Trimming pared 4 bases from V and 4 bases from J, leaving 16 bases between. Per germline, CDR1 LNHNV and CDR2 YYDKDF (reference sequence). CDR3 region: CATSKLGVGRETQYF. The CDR3 nucleotides are TGTGCCACCAGCAAATTGGGGGTCGGGCGAGAGACCCAGTACTTC.

The CDR3 DNA is TGTGCCAGCAGTTTAAGCGGGGGGGAGGGCTACACCTTC. This codes for CASSLSGGEGYTF. The chain combines TRBV12-3 or TRBV12-4 with TRBJ1-2; D perhaps matches TRBD1 (5 bases). The CDR3 loop spans 13 amino acids. V lost 2 bases to trimming and J lost 8 bases, with 12 bases between them.